This TCR beta chain was retrieved from a study of T cells after yellow fever vaccination (dated by TCRdb to between 2018 and 2021). Broadly, across the study: The SMART-Seq v4 Ultra Low Input RNA kit was used to prepare libraries from fractions with low cell numbers. Bulk TCR alpha and beta repertoires were sequenced longitudinally to track T-cell clones before and after primary and booster YFV17D yellow fever vaccination. Two healthy male donors, one aged 18 to 30 and one aged 30 to 40 years, made up the cohort. Blood was drawn at multiple timepoints before and after primary and secondary immunization, with bulk PBMC replicates and cell subsets isolated.

Regarding this clonotype: Its antigen is currently not known. Base quality data are lacking; no much larger clone is found one base away.

Synthesis of TCR cDNA relied on 5'RACE template switching, a step that introduced a universal primer site along with unique molecular identifiers. Priming of cDNA synthesis was performed from both the TCR alpha and TCR beta constant segments. Libraries were amplified in two PCR steps, with sample barcodes and sequencing adapters added in the second step. Sequencing of the libraries was done on either Illumina HiSeq 2500 (2x100 bp) or NovaSeq (2x150 bp). Processing in the source paper ran as follows. Demultiplexing of reads and collapsing into UMI consensus sequences were performed with MIGEC, and V(D)J alignment was carried out with MiXCR. Using edgeR on replicate PBMC samples, clonotypes were called vaccine-responding if FDR was below 0.01 and the log2 fold change was above 5 up to day 15. Each bulk clonotype was labeled CD4 or CD8 based on which sequenced repertoire, CD4 or CD8, contained the clonotype at higher abundance. TCRdb applied fastp at Q25 and MiXCR to the public reads, then kept only in-frame beta chains. CDR3 protein duplicates are merged, each entry listing the most common genes and DNA. The V and J calls and clone size are TCRdb's, not the authors'. The sample table shows almost 600,000 distinct CDR3 sequences, and 13% are seen once. In total, the top ten clones hold roughly an eighth of the sample.

General study outcomes and caveats: Because the study included only a couple of donors, the extent to which the findings can be generalized is limited. A small fraction of clonotypes showed up in both the CD4 and CD8 compartments, probably as a result of convergent recombination. After the booster, most clones that had expanded after primary vaccination were detected again (around 95% of CD4 and under 90% of CD8), suggesting broad maintenance of memory. Computational filtering was required because FACS-sorted repertoires could contain abundant contaminating clonotypes from the bulk population. Compared with the primary T-cell response, the secondary T-cell response was faster but weaker, reaching its peak on day 5 rather than on day 15.

The treatment or condition label on this specimen signifies: live attenuated yellow fever vaccine strain. At each blood-draw timepoint, two biological replicates of bulk PBMCs were collected. PBMCs were isolated from peripheral blood using a standard Ficoll-Paque protocol. TriZol was used to extract RNA from bulk PBMCs, from CD4 and CD8 fractions, and from dextramer-positive and dextramer-negative fractions. The CDR3, from cysteine to phenylalanine, totals 17 residues. Just CDR3 DNA is preserved here, 51 bases in frame from base 1. For this chain, trimming is 0 bases at the V end and 3 bases at the J end, and the number of junction bases without a gene match is 9. CDR1 LGHNA and CDR2 YSLEER are derived from the germline V gene.

Sequencing used PBMCs, obtained on the day of the yellow fever booster vaccination. The clonotype was recovered from a man aged 25 to 40 who received the YFV17D yellow fever vaccine. The sequence links TRBV4-3 to TRBJ2-7, with 9 central nucleotides matching TRBD2. The CDR3 reads CASSQELAGPTYYEQYF. The DNA reads as follows: TGCGCCAGCAGCCAAGAACTAGCGGGCCCTACCTACTACGAGCAGTACTTC.